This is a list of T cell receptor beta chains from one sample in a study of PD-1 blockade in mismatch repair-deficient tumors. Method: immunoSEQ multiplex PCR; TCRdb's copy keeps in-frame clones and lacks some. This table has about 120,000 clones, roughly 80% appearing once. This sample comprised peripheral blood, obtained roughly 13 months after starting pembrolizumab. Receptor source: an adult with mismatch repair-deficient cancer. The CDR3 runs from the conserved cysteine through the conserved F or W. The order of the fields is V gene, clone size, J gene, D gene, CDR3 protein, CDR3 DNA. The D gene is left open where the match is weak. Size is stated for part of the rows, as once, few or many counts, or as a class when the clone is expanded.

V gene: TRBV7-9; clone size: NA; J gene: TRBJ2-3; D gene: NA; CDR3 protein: CASSSGFGTDTQYF; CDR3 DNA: TGTGCCAGCAGCTCAGGGTTCGGCACAGATACGCAGTATTTT
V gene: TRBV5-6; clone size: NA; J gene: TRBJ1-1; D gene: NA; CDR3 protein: CASSLGGAGAFF; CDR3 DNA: TGTGCCAGCAGCTTAGGAGGGGCAGGAGCTTTCTTT
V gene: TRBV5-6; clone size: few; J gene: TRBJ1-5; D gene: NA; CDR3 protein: CASSFLGHSNQPQHF; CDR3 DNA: TGTGCCAGCAGCTTCCTCGGCCATAGCAATCAGCCCCAGCATTTT
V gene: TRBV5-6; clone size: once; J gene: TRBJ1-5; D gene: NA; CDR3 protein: CASSLVGASQPQHF; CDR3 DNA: TGTGCCAGCAGCTTGGTAGGGGCTTCTCAGCCCCAGCATTTT
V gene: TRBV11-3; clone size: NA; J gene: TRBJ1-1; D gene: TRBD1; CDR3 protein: CASRRAGGYYEAFF; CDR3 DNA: TGTGCCAGCAGACGGGCAGGGGGTTATTATGAAGCTTTCTTT
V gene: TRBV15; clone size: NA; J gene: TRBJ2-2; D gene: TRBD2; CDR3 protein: CATSRRLAGGGGELFF; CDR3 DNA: TGTGCCACCAGCAGACGACTAGCGGGAGGAGGCGGGGAGCTGTTTTTT
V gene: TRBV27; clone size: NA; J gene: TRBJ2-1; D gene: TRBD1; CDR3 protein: CASSLRPGQAIYSYNEQFF; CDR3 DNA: TGTGCCAGCAGTTTACGTCCCGGACAGGCGATATACTCCTACAATGAGCAGTTCTTC
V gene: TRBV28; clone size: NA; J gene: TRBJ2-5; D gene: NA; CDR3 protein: CASSLTDEQETQYF; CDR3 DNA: TGTGCCAGCAGTTTAACGGATGAACAAGAGACCCAGTACTTC
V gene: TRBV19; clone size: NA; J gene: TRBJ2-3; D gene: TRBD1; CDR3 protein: CASSIPGQVLAGDTQYF; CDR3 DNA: TGTGCCAGTAGTATACCCGGACAGGTCCTTGCCGGAGATACGCAGTATTTT
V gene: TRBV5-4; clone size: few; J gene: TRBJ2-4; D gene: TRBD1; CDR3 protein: CASSTDRGQVNIQYF; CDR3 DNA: TGTGCCAGCAGCACGGACAGGGGGCAAGTAAACATTCAGTACTTC
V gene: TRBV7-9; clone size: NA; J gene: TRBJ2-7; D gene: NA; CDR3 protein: CASIEGHGPLQQYF; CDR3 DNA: TGTGCCAGCATCGAGGGACATGGTCCTCTACAGCAGTACTTC
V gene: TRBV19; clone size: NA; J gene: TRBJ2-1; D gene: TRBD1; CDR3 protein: CASTRDRGFHEQFF; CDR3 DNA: TGTGCCAGCACCCGGGACAGGGGTTTCCATGAGCAGTTCTTC
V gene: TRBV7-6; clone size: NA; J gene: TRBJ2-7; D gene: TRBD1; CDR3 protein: CASSPGQDRSYEQYF; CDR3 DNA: TGTGCCAGCAGCCCCGGACAGGACCGCTCCTACGAGCAGTACTTC
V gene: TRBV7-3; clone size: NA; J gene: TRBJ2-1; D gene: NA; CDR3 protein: CASSSRFGGDEQFF; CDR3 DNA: TGTGCCAGCAGCTCCCGGTTCGGGGGCGATGAGCAGTTCTTC
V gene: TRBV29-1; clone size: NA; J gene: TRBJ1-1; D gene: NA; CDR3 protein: CSVEATGNTEAFF; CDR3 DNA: TGCAGCGTTGAGGCTACGGGGAACACTGAAGCTTTCTTT
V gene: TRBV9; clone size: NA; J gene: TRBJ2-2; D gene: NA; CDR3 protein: CASSVGGRSTGELFF; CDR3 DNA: TGTGCCAGCAGCGTTGGGGGCCGTAGCACCGGGGAGCTGTTTTTT
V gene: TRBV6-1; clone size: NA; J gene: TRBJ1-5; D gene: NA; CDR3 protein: CASSRGGGNQPQHF; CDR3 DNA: TGTGCCAGCAGTCGGGGGGGAGGGAATCAGCCCCAGCATTTT
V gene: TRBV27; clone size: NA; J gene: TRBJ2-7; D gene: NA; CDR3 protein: CASSFGGNTYEQYF; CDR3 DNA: TGTGCCAGCAGTTTCGGCGGGAATACCTACGAGCAGTACTTC
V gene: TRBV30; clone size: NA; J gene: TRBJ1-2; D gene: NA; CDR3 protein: CAWSVPPGPYTF; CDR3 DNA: TGTGCCTGGAGTGTACCCCCAGGTCCCTACACCTTC
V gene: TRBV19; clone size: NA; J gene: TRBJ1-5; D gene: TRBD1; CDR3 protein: CASSITGEQPQHF; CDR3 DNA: TGTGCCAGTAGTATCACAGGGGAACAGCCCCAGCATTTT
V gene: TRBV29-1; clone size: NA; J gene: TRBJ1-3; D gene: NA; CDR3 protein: CSVGTGQTSGNTIYF; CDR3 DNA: TGCAGCGTGGGAACAGGACAGACCTCTGGAAACACCATATATTTT
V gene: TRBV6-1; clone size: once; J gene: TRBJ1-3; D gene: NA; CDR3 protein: CASSEFTGSTGNTIYF; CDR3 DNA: TGTGCCAGCAGTGAATTTACAGGGTCGACTGGAAACACCATATATTTT
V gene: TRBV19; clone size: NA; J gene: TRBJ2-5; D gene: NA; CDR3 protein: CASSIRGPRQETQYF; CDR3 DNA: TGTGCCAGTAGTATTCGAGGACCTAGACAAGAGACCCAGTACTTC
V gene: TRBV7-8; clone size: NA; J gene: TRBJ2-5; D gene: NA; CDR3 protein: CASSLEGGPQETQYF; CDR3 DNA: TGTGCCAGCAGCTTAGAGGGCGGACCCCAAGAGACCCAGTACTTC
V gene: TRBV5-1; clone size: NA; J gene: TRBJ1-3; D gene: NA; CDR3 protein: CASSSHSGNTIYF; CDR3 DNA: TGCGCCAGCAGCTCCCACTCTGGAAACACCATATATTTT
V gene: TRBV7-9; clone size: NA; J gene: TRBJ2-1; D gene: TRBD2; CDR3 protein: CASSPSGNYNEQFF; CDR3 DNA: TGTGCCAGCAGCCCCAGCGGGAATTACAATGAGCAGTTCTTC
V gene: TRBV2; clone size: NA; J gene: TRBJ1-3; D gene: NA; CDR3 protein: CASHRDQGNTIYF; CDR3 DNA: TGTGCCAGTCACAGGGATCAGGGAAACACCATATATTTT
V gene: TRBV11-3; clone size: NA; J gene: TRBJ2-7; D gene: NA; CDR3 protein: CASSARQEVGEQYF; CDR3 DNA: TGTGCCAGCAGCGCTAGACAGGAAGTGGGCGAGCAGTACTTC
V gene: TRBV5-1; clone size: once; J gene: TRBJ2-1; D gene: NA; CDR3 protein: CASSVGGVPEQFF; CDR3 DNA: TGCGCCAGCAGCGTTGGAGGGGTTCCTGAGCAGTTCTTC
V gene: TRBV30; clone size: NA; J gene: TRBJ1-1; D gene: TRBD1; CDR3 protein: CAWSVTGGTEAFF; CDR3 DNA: TGTGCCTGGAGTGTCACAGGGGGCACTGAAGCTTTCTTT
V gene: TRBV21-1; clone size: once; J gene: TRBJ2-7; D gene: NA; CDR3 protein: CASSKREPGQGAEQYF; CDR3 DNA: TGTGCCAGCAGCAAAAGGGAACCGGGACAGGGTGCCGAGCAGTACTTC
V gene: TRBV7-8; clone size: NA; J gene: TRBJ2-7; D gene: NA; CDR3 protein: CASSLVETVAYEQYF; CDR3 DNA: TGTGCCAGCAGCTTAGTAGAGACGGTGGCCTACGAGCAGTACTTC
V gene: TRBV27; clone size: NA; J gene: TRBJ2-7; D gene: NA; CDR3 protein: CASGRSSLLEQYF; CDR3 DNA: TGTGCCAGCGGCCGGTCCTCACTCCTCGAGCAGTACTTC
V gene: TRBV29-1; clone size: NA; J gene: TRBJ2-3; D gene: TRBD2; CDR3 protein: CSVFLGGLAVTDTQYF; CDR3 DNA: TGCAGCGTTTTCTTAGGGGGACTAGCGGTCACAGATACGCAGTATTTT
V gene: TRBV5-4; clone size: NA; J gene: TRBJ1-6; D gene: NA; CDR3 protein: CASSLRAFGSPLHF; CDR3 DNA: TGTGCCAGCAGCTTGCGCGCCTTTGGGTCACCCCTCCACTTT
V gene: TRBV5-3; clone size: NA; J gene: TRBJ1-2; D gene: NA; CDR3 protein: CARRERNGYTF; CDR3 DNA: TGTGCCAGAAGGGAGAGGAATGGCTACACCTTC
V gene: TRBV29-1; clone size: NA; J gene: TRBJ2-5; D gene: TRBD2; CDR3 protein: CSVDGTSGTSTETQYF; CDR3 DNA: TGCAGCGTTGATGGGACTAGCGGGACTTCTACGGAGACCCAGTACTTC
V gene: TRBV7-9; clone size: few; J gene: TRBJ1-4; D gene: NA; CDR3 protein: CASRRKGPNEKLFF; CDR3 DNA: TGTGCCAGCAGACGAAAGGGCCCAAACGAGAAACTGTTTTTT
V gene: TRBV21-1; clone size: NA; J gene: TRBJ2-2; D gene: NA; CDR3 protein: CASSKGDTGELFF; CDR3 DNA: TGTGCCAGCAGCAAGGGGGACACCGGGGAGCTGTTTTTT
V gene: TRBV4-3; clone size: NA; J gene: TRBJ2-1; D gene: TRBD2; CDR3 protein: CASSQGSGISYNEQFF; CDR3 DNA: TGCGCCAGCAGCCAAGGGAGCGGGATCTCCTACAATGAGCAGTTCTTC
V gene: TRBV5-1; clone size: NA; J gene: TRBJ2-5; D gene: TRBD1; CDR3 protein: CASSLQQGLETQYF; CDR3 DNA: TGCGCCAGCAGCTTGCAACAGGGGTTGGAGACCCAGTACTTC
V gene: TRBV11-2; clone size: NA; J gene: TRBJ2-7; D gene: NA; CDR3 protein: CASSFPNQGLYEQYF; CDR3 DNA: TGTGCCAGCAGCTTCCCCAACCAGGGGTTATACGAGCAGTACTTC
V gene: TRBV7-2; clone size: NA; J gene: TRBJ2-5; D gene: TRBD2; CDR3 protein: CASSPGLTETQYF; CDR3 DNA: TGTGCCAGCAGCCCGGGACTAACAGAGACCCAGTACTTC
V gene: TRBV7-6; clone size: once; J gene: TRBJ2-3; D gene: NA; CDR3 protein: CASQLTPSTDTQYF; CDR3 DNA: TGTGCCAGTCAACTAACCCCGTCCACAGATACGCAGTATTTT
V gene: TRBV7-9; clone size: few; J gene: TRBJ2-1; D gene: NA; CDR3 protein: CASSLDRVNNEQFF; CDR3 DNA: TGTGCCAGCAGCTTAGACAGGGTGAACAATGAGCAGTTCTTC
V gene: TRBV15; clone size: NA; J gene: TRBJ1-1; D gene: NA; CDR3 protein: CAVLRKNTEAFF; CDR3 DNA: TGTGCCGTCCTCAGGAAAAACACTGAAGCTTTCTTT
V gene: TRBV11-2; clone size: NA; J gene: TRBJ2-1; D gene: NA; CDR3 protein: CASIADWDNSYNEQFF; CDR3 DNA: TGTGCCAGCATCGCCGACTGGGACAATTCCTACAATGAGCAGTTCTTC
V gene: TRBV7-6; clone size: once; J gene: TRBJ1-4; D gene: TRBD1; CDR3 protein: CASSSWTGENEKLFF; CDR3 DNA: TGTGCCAGCAGCTCATGGACAGGAGAGAATGAAAAACTGTTTTTT
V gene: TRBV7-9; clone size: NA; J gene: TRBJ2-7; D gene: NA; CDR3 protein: CASSPGQGNSYEQYF; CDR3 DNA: TGTGCCAGCAGCCCCGGGCAGGGGAACTCCTACGAGCAGTACTTC
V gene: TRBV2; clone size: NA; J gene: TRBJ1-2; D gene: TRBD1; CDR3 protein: CASRAQGSSYGYTF; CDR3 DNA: TGTGCCAGCAGGGCACAGGGGTCGAGCTATGGCTACACCTTC
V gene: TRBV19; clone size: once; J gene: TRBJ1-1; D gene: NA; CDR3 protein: CASSSPRGEGTEAFF; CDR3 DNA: TGTGCCAGTAGTTCCCCCAGGGGTGAAGGCACTGAAGCTTTCTTT
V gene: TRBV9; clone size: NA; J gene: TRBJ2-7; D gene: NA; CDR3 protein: CASSVGPDYEQYF; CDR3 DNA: TGTGCCAGCAGCGTGGGTCCTGACTACGAGCAGTACTTC
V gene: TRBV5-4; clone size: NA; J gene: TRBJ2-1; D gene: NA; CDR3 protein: CASSLATGSNEQFF; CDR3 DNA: TGTGCCAGCAGCTTGGCCACGGGGAGCAATGAGCAGTTCTTC
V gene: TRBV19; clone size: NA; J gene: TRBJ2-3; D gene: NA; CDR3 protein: CASTPGPNTDTQYF; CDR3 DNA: TGTGCCAGTACGCCCGGGCCTAACACAGATACGCAGTATTTT
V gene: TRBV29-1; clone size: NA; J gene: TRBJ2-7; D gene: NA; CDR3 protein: CSVEQGTTYEQYF; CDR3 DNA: TGCAGCGTTGAACAGGGGACCACCTACGAGCAGTACTTC
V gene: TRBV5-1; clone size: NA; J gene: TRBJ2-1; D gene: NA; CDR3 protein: CASSLGAGANEQFF; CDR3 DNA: TGCGCCAGCAGCTTGGGGGCCGGTGCTAATGAGCAGTTCTTC
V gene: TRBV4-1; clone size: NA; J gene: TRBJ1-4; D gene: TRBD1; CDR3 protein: CASSQDSGTGLEKLFF; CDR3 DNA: TGCGCCAGCAGCCAAGACTCCGGGACAGGGTTAGAAAAACTGTTTTTT
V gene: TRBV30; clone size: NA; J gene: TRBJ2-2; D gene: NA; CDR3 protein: CAWRWGRDTGELFF; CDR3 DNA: TGTGCCTGGCGATGGGGTAGGGACACCGGGGAGCTGTTTTTT
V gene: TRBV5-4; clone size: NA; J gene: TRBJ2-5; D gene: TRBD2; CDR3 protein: CASSSGTSGSLETQYF; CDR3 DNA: TGTGCCAGCAGCTCTGGGACTAGCGGGAGTTTAGAGACCCAGTACTTC
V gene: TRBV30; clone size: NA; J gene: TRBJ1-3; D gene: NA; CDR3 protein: CAWSNRGNTIYF; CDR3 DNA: TGTGCCTGGAGTAACCGAGGGAACACCATATATTTT